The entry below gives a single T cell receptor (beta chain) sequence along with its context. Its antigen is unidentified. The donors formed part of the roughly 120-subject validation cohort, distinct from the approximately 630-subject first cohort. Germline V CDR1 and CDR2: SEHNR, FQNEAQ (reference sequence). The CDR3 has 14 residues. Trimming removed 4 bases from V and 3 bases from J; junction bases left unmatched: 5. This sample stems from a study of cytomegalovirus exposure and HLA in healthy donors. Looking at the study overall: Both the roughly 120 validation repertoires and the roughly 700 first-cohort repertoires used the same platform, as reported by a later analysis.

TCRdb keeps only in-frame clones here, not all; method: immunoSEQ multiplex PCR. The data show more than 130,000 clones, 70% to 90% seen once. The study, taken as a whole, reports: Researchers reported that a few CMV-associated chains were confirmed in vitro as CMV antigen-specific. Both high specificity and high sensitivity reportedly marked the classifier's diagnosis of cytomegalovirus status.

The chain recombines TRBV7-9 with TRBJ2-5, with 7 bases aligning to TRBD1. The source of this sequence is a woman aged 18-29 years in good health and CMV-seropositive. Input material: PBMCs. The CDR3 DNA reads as TGTGCCAGCAGCTCAGGAACAGGGGAAGAGACCCAGTACTTC. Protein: CASSSGTGEETQYF. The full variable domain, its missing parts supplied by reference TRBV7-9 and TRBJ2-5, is DTGVSQNPRHKITKRGQNVTFRCDPISEHNRLYWYRQTLGQGPEFLTYFQNEAQLEKSRLLSDRFSAERPKGSFSTLEIQRTEQGDSAMYLCASSSGTGEETQYFGPGTRLLVL.